The clone carrying this TCR beta chain has ten or more counts. Germline assignment: CDR1 SQVTM and CDR2 ANQGSEA. The ends were cut back, 2 bases at V and 5 bases at J, with 15 bases in the middle. The CDR3 has 14 amino acids. The sample is drawn from a study of CD8 T cells in ankylosing spondylitis. TCRdb passed the 5' RACE reads through MiXCR, listing each CDR3 protein once. The repertoire has around 210,000 distinct CDR3 sequences, around 8% of them found once; the top ten carry 4.5% to 5%. The rearrangement joins TRBV29-1 to TRBJ1-1; TRBD1 might be the D (6 bases). Material for sequencing was blood, either unsorted or a sorted T cell fraction (not recorded which). This receptor was obtained from a female donor with ankylosing spondylitis or in good health (not recorded which). CDR3 amino acids: CSVENWGRGTEAFF. The CDR3 DNA follows: TGCAGCGTTGAAAATTGGGGAAGGGGGACTGAAGCTTTCTTT.